The 9 T cell receptor beta chains listed next were all sequenced from one sample in a study of blood T cell repertoires in COVID-19. The table came from immunoSEQ multiplex PCR; TCRdb's copy has only in-frame clones and leaves some out. Among around 92,000 clones listed, approximately 79% were seen once. Sample: peripheral blood. The receptors here all came from a man in his 70s with COVID-19, enrolled during active disease.

The chain uses TRBV11-3 and TRBJ2-7; the D gene is possibly TRBD2 (6 bases). CDR1 and CDR2 from the germline V gene are SGHNT and YENEEA. V gave up 1 base and J gave up 2 bases, with 18 bases separating them. This CDR3 has 17 amino acids. Here the CDR3 reads CASSLGNLLRDTYEQYF. CDR3 bases: TGTGCCAGCAGCTTAGGGAACCTATTGCGGGATACCTACGAGCAGTACTTC.

The chain combines TRBV19 with TRBJ1-6; TRBD1 agrees at 7 bases. CDR1 and CDR2 from the germline V gene are LNHDA and SQIVND (reference sequence). V gave up 7 bases and J gave up 6 bases; unmatched junction bases: 9. The CDR3 is 15 amino acids. CDR3 residues: CASKTIDRANSPLHF. In nucleotides, the CDR3 is TGTGCCAGTAAAACGATTGACAGGGCTAATTCACCCCTCCACTTT.

The V and J genes are TRBV19 and TRBJ1-5; 7 nucleotides align to TRBD1. The CDR3 sequence is 16 residues long. Germline lookup yields CDR1 LNHDA and CDR2 SQIVND (reference sequence). V lost 6 bases to trimming and J lost 1 base; unmatched junction nucleotides: 9. CDR3 DNA: TGTGCCAGTAGGCACCTAGGGGGCCGAAGCAATCAGCCCCAGCATTTT. Residues: CASRHLGGRSNQPQHF.

The chain uses TRBV24-1 and TRBJ2-3; 11 bases map to TRBD2. The CDR3 extends over 15 amino acids. The ends lost 4 bases at V and 6 bases at J; junction bases unmatched: 5. Germline CDR1 KGHDR, CDR2 SFDVKD. CDR3 residues: CATSELAGGGDTQYF. CDR3 DNA: TGTGCCACCAGTGAGCTAGCGGGAGGCGGGGATACGCAGTATTTT.

The chain combines TRBV6-5 with TRBJ2-3; no clear D. Trimming took 6 bases from V and 4 from J, leaving 17 bases between them. The CDR3 contains 15 residues. In germline, CDR1 is MNHEY, CDR2 SVGAGI. The CDR3 protein is CASSPPGEGADTQYF. The CDR3, as DNA: TGTGCCAGCAGCCCACCCGGAGAAGGTGCAGATACGCAGTATTTT.

The chain recombines TRBV7-2 with TRBJ2-7; D is ambiguous. CDR1 is SGHTA and CDR2 is FQGNSA in the germline V gene. The CDR3 extends over 16 amino acids. With 1 base removed from V and 2 bases from J, the gap between germline ends came to 15 bases. In DNA, the CDR3 is TGTGCCAGCAGCTTAGGAATGCGCAGGATAACCTACGAGCAGTACTTC. It yields the protein CASSLGMRRITYEQYF.

CDR3 nucleotide sequence: TGTGCCAGCAGCCTTAGCGGGAGGTCCACAGATACGCAGTATTTT. This translates into CASSLSGRSTDTQYF. The chain employs TRBV5-4 and TRBJ2-3; 10 nucleotides line up with TRBD2. CDR1 is SGHNT and CDR2 is YYREEE in the germline V gene (reference sequence). This CDR3 comprises 15 residues. The V segment lost 4 bases and the J segment 2 bases; nucleotides outside the gene matches: 4.

This chain uses TRBV24-1 with TRBJ1-2; TRBD1 might be the D (5 bases). The length of the CDR3 is 16 residues. V was trimmed by 2 bases and J by 8 bases, leaving 20 bases between them. CDR1 KGHDR and CDR2 SFDVKD come from the germline V gene. This chain's CDR3 is CATSDSPRNRRGGYTF. The CDR3 region has the DNA TGTGCCACCAGTGATTCCCCGCGGAACAGGAGGGGAGGCTACACCTTC.

This clone has just one count. V gene TRBV20-1 combines with J gene TRBJ1-1; the D is unclear. This CDR3 region has 12 residues. Germline CDR1 DFQATT, CDR2 SNEGSKA (reference sequence). Trimming stripped 3 bases from V and 4 bases from J, with 9 bases between. CDR3 sequence (DNA): TGCAGTGCTAGTCCGGGTACCACTGAAGCTTTCTTT. It encodes CSASPGTTEAFF.